This T cell receptor beta chain was identified in a study of blood T cell repertoires in COVID-19 (TCRdb year 2020). As for the study more broadly: Collaborator samples came from the United States, Italy and Spain and covered acute and convalescent phases of COVID-19. A de-identified subject ID, COVID-19 status, age in years and sex were almost always included in the sample metadata. Where HLA class I and class II types were available, the types were taken from metadata supplied by the sample provider, not from assay-based typing. The material from the prospective study consisted of cDNA or gDNA derived from T cells, B-cell-depleted T cells, or PBMCs. Subjects who had been exposed to COVID-19, were actively infected with it, or had recovered from it provided the deeply sampled blood TCRbeta repertoires that made up the dataset. Samples were obtained from the ongoing ImmuneRACE study (first 160 participants) and from some 1,300 subjects provided by 6 global collaborators. The repertoires were released in a freely available public database intended as a resource for research on the immune response to SARS-CoV-2. Points the paper makes about the study in general: The amount of clinical and demographic metadata varied by source and participant and was provided uncurated.

Regarding this clone: It has no known antigen specificity. Within one base of it there is no much larger clone, and no base qualities were kept.

The immunoSEQ Assay, a bias-controlled multiplex PCR, was used to amplify TCRbeta CDR3 regions from genomic DNA. Per the source publication's procedure: The number of nucleated cells in each sample was estimated from the amplification of reference gene primers within the assay. Sequence reads were collapsed and filtered to measure the absolute abundance of every unique TCRbeta CDR3 rearrangement. For each sample, productive Simpson clonality was calculated as the square root of Simpson's diversity index over productive rearrangements. The clones in this table, taken by TCRdb from immuneACCESS, are in-frame only. Not every clone is retained; where verified, under half of the shortfall comes from an unresolved V gene, and the cause of the rest is unknown. D and trimming come from the DNA, and the V and J calls and clone size come from that table. For this sample the table gives 60,000 to 80,000 clones, of which approximately 92% were detected only once. The ten largest clonotypes hold roughly 18% of the sample.

In Seattle, one collaborating source enrolled patients while the infection was active and tracked those patients longitudinally over the course of disease. The collaborating institutions used their own protocols to collect whole blood in K2EDTA tubes. For TCRbeta analysis, collaborators shipped samples in one of three forms: frozen whole blood, isolated PBMCs, or DNA extracted from either of those sample types. Inclusive of the bounding cysteine and phenylalanine, the CDR3 is 14 residues long. Just the 42-base CDR3 DNA is kept, in frame starting at base 1. V loses 2 bases of germline sequence and J loses 1 base, and the interval between the two ends is 8 bases. CDR1 MNHNS and CDR2 SASEGT are derived from the germline V gene.

The sequence is built from TRBV6-1 and TRBJ1-1; too little of a D gene remains to name it. The sequencing input was peripheral blood. The sequence came from a woman aged 55-75 years with COVID-19, enrolled during active disease. The CDR3 has the sequence CASSESGSNTEAFF. The bases read TGTGCCAGCAGTGAATCAGGCTCGAACACTGAAGCTTTCTTT.